The present T cell receptor beta chain was sequenced within a study of blood T cell repertoires in COVID-19. For the study at large: The United States, Italy and Spain provided the acute and convalescent COVID-19 samples. The cDNA or gDNA used as material had been derived from T cells, B-cell-depleted T cells, or PBMCs.

Authors' processing steps: Researchers report that nucleated cell counts were estimated from reference gene primer amplification. Here immunoSEQ multiplex PCR was the method, and the copy in TCRdb shows in-frame clones only, minus some. The V and J calls and clone size come from that table; D and trimming were worked out from the DNA. The profile shows 200,000 to 300,000 clones, roughly 90% of them singletons. CDR3 length: 12 amino acids. Germline V CDR1 and CDR2: MNHEY, SVGAGI. V gave up 9 bases and J gave up 8 bases; unmatched junction bases: 7. The gene calls are TRBV6-5 and TRBJ1-2; the match to TRBD1 covers 9 bases. The receptor was derived from a man aged 60-69 years who had recovered from COVID-19. Sequencing was performed on peripheral blood. DNA of the CDR3: TGTGCCAGTCATTACAGGGGGCTCGGCTACACCTTC. Amino acid sequence: CASHYRGLGYTF.